This TCR beta chain was sequenced for a study of blood T cell repertoires in COVID-19. At the level of the study: COVID-19 samples, acute and convalescent, were from the United States, Italy and Spain.

Enrollment of patients from Seattle took place during active infection, with longitudinal follow-up. This CDR3 has 13 amino acids. J gave up 5 bases and V 1 base, and 2 bases lay outside the gene matches. CDR1 and CDR2 (germline): GTSNPN, SVGIG (reference sequence). In the study's own analysis: Amplifying reference gene primers gave estimates of nucleated cell counts. Generated by immunoSEQ multiplex PCR, the TCRdb table keeps only in-frame clones and is missing some. Clonal size and the V and J genes are those of that table, whereas D and trimming came from the DNA. The sample includes about 230,000 clones, just over 85% seen only once; the top ten take 11%.

Sequenced material: peripheral blood. This receptor was identified in a man over 45 with COVID-19, enrolled during active disease. The chain joins TRBV30 to TRBJ2-5; 9 bases are shared with TRBD1. The CDR3 bases are TGTGCCTGGAGTGGGACAGGGGTTGAGACCCAGTACTTC. It specifies CAWSGTGVETQYF. The variable domain in full, with the rest retrieved from reference TRBV30 and TRBJ2-5, is SQTIHQWPATLVQPVGSPLSLECTVEGTSNPNLYWYRQAAGRGLQLLFYSVGIGQISSEVPQNLSASRPQDRQFILSSKKLLLSDSGFYLCAWSGTGVETQYFGPGTRLLVL.